Each of the 25 T cell receptor beta chains below was sequenced from the same sample in a study of beta chain features in type 1 diabetes. Study findings and constraints: Type 1 diabetes patients had TCRB CDR3s that were shorter (moderately but significantly so) in all four CD4+ subsets.

Their antigens are not known. Every bit of the isolated RNA underwent reverse transcription, so sequencing read expressed TCRB transcripts. Using immunoSEQ multiplex PCR, the repertoire was profiled, and TCRdb retains in-frame clones only, with some absent. Among under 300,000 clones listed, around 24% were seen once. Source material: naive CD4+ T cells from blood. All receptors come from a woman aged 25 to 45 with type 1 diabetes.

CDR3 bases: TGTGCCAGCTCACCCGGACAGGGATTATGGAATGAAAAACTGTTTTTT. Its protein is CASSPGQGLWNEKLFF. The V call is TRBV18, the J call TRBJ1-4; 8 bases fit TRBD1. V lost 3 bases to trimming and J lost 5 bases; unmatched junction nucleotides: 8. CDR1 is KGHSH and CDR2 is LQKENI in the germline V gene. CDR3 length: 16 residues.

V gene TRBV18 combines with J gene TRBJ2-7, with 10 bases that match TRBD2. This CDR3 has 15 amino acids. The junction had 7 bases not matched to a gene; V was cut back by 3 bases and J by 5 bases. Germline assignment: CDR1 KGHSH and CDR2 LQKENI. The CDR3 is CASSPAGLAGDEQYF. Written as DNA, the CDR3 is TGTGCCAGCTCACCCGCCGGGCTAGCGGGAGACGAGCAGTACTTC.

This clone showed up just a few times. The chain employs TRBV6-5 and TRBJ1-1, with D maybe TRBD1 (5 bases). This CDR3 contains 13 residues. Germline V gene sequence: CDR1 MNHEY, CDR2 SVGAGI. Trimming shortened V by 5 bases and J by 9 bases, and 16 bases separated the two germline ends. Here the CDR3 DNA reads TGTGCCAGCAGTGGATCGACAGAGGTTCAAGCTTTCTTT. The encoded protein is CASSGSTEVQAFF.

The chain uses TRBV29-1 and TRBJ1-4; 10 bases align to TRBD1. Germline V CDR1 and CDR2: SQVTM, ANQGSEA. The junction had 9 bases not matched to a gene; V was cut back by 0 bases and J by 5 bases. This CDR3 contains 17 residues. The CDR3 coding sequence is TGCAGCGTTGAAGACCCCTCGACAGGGGGCATAAATGAAAAACTGTTTTTT. Its translation is CSVEDPSTGGINEKLFF. The variable domain in full, with the rest retrieved from reference TRBV29-1 and TRBJ1-4, is SAVISQKPSRDICQRGTSLTIQCQVDSQVTMMFWYRQQPGQSLTLIATANQGSEATYESGFVIDKFPISRPNLTFSTLTVSNMSPEDSSIYLCSVEDPSTGGINEKLFFGSGTQLSVL.

This clone was recorded a few times. The J gene is TRBJ2-5, the V gene TRBV30, with D possibly matching TRBD1 (6 bases). The CDR3 totals 11 residues. The V gene lost 6 bases and the J gene lost 5 bases, with 10 bases spanning the gap. From germline, CDR1 is GTSNPN and CDR2 SVGIG (reference sequence). The CDR3 DNA sequence: TGTGCCTGCGGTAGGGGGGAGACCCAGTACTTC. Translation: CACGRGETQYF.

The CDR3: CASSPRTNYEQYF. The CDR3 DNA sequence: TGTGCCAGCTCACCACGGACAAACTACGAGCAGTACTTC. The gene calls are TRBV18 and TRBJ2-7; maybe TRBD1 (5 bases). The CDR3 has 13 amino acids. The V end lost 1 base, the J end lost 3 bases, and 7 bases lay between the germline ends. Germline V lookup: CDR1 KGHSH, CDR2 LQKENI.

The genes are TRBV6-6 and TRBJ2-7; possible D gene TRBD1, 6 bases. The V gene lost 11 bases and the J gene lost 3 bases, with 14 bases spanning the gap. The germline CDR1 and CDR2 sequences are MNHNY and SVGAGI (reference sequence). The CDR3 length is 12 residues. CDR3 residues: CASGQFDYEQYF. The CDR3 bases are TGTGCCTCCGGACAGTTCGACTACGAGCAGTACTTC.

This clone was observed a handful of times. The chain links TRBV10-3 to TRBJ1-4, with no clear D. CDR3 length: 11 residues. The germline V and J ends were trimmed by 3 bases and 8 bases, with 4 bases remaining between them. Germline values: CDR1 ENHRY, CDR2 SYGVKD. The CDR3 here is CAISDEEKLFF. CDR3 DNA sequence: TGTGCCATCAGTGATGAGGAAAAACTGTTTTTT.

V usage is TRBV14 and J usage is TRBJ2-7, with 14 bases identical to TRBD2. The junction had 9 bases not matched to a gene; V was cut back by 8 bases and J by 0 bases. The V gene's germline CDR1 is SGHDN and CDR2 FVKESK. The CDR3 is 17 amino acids. CDR3 bases: TGTGCCAGCTCTTTGGGACTAGCGGGAGCCGTCTCCTACGAGCAGTACTTC. Its translation is CASSLGLAGAVSYEQYF.

V and J are TRBV7-2 and TRBJ2-4; D is undetermined. The CDR3 contains 14 residues. The V gene lost 1 base and the J gene lost 6 bases, with 10 bases spanning the gap. From germline, CDR1 is SGHTA and CDR2 FQGNSA. The CDR3 coding sequence is TGTGCCAGCAGCTTAGACAGATTAGGAAACATTCAGTACTTC. This gives the protein CASSLDRLGNIQYF.

This clone has more than one count but fewer than ten. The rearrangement uses TRBV10-3 and TRBJ1-1; D is undetermined. This CDR3 comprises 14 residues. Trimming cost V 0 bases and J 4 bases, with 9 bases left between them. Per germline, CDR1 ENHRY and CDR2 SYGVKD. Here the CDR3 DNA reads TGTGCCATCAGTGAGTCGATCTTCAGCACTGAAGCTTTCTTT. This sequence encodes CAISESIFSTEAFF.

This chain links TRBV7-2 with TRBJ2-1; TRBD1 matches 8 bases. The CDR3 length is 14 residues. V lost 3 bases, J lost 16 bases, and 14 bases stayed unmatched. CDR1 is SGHTA, CDR2 FQGNSA, per germline. CDR3 bases: TGTGCCAGCAGCTTTAGCCCACAGGGGGAGGTTGGATTCTTC. This codes for CASSFSPQGEVGFF.

This chain uses TRBV6-5 with TRBJ2-7, with TRBD1 as a possible D gene (6 bases). The CDR3 is 16 residues long. Germline assignment: CDR1 MNHEY and CDR2 SVGAGI. V lost 0 bases and J 3 bases, leaving 15 bases between the germline ends. The CDR3 DNA reads as TGTGCCAGCAGTTACTCGATGCAGGGGAAGGGCTACGAGCAGTACTTC. Translation: CASSYSMQGKGYEQYF.

This chain connects TRBV15 to TRBJ2-5; D possibly corresponds to TRBD2 (5 bases). Germline-derived CDR1 and CDR2 are LNHNV and YYDKDF (reference sequence). This CDR3 region has 14 residues. The V end lost 0 bases, the J end lost 4 bases, and 9 bases lay between the germline ends. The CDR3 sequence is CATSRDLGRETQYF. The CDR3 DNA follows: TGTGCCACCAGCAGAGATCTGGGGAGAGAGACCCAGTACTTC.

This clone was seen more than once but under ten times. The V call is TRBV14, the J call TRBJ2-1; 9 bases agree with TRBD2. From germline, CDR1 is SGHDN and CDR2 FVKESK. The CDR3 covers 16 residues. The V gene end was trimmed by 4 bases and the J gene end by 7 bases; junction bases not matched to a gene: 11. CDR3 sequence (DNA): TGTGCCAGCAGCCCAAACTTAGCGGGAGTGGGGAATGAGCAGTTCTTC. Translated: CASSPNLAGVGNEQFF.

The chain carries TRBV7-3 and TRBJ1-1, with a weak D call TRBD1 (6 bases). In germline, CDR1 is SGHTA, CDR2 FQGTGA. Trimming pared 6 bases from V and 2 bases from J, leaving 13 bases between. The CDR3 contains 14 residues. CDR3 coding DNA: TGTGCCAGCAGTCGTGACAGGTTCAACACTGAAGCTTTCTTT. Amino acid sequence: CASSRDRFNTEAFF.

This clone was recorded a few times. The V and J genes are TRBV7-2 and TRBJ2-1; 10 bases fit TRBD2. Germline V gives CDR1 SGHTA, CDR2 FQGNSA. This CDR3 is built from 17 residues. V was clipped by 4 bases and J by 4 bases; unmatched bases: 10. This chain's CDR3 is CASSSQRTSGEYNEQFF. The DNA for the CDR3 is TGTGCCAGCAGCTCCCAGCGAACTAGCGGGGAATACAATGAGCAGTTCTTC.

This clone was counted a single time. The CDR3 loop reads CASSPLAVPRTDTQYF. CDR3 nucleotides: TGTGCCAGCAGCCCACTAGCGGTTCCCCGCACAGATACGCAGTATTTT. This rearrangement joins TRBV2 to TRBJ2-3; 8 positions agree with TRBD2. This CDR3 has 16 amino acids. Trimming took 6 bases from V and 1 from J; bases not matched to a gene: 9. Germline CDR1 SNHLY, CDR2 FYNNEI.

J is TRBJ1-1 and V is TRBV29-1, with D perhaps TRBD1 (6 bases). CDR1 and CDR2 (germline): SQVTM, ANQGSEA. This CDR3 comprises 12 residues. V was shortened by 7 bases and J by 5 bases, with 14 bases between the two germline ends. The CDR3 nucleotides read TGCAGCGCATCACAGGGTTCGACTGAAGCTTTCTTT. Encoded protein: CSASQGSTEAFF.

The genes are TRBV28 and TRBJ2-7; D might be TRBD2 (5 bases). Germline-derived CDR1 and CDR2 are MDHEN and SYDVKM. The CDR3 runs to 12 residues. V was clipped by 5 bases and J by 7 bases, with 12 bases between them. The CDR3 DNA reads TGTGCCAGCAGTCCGCCAAGGAGGGAGCAGTACTTC. As protein: CASSPPRREQYF.

This clone has only one observation. This chain links TRBV30 with TRBJ2-5; no clear D. V was trimmed by 0 bases and J by 5 bases, leaving 13 bases between them. Per the germline V gene, CDR1 is GTSNPN and CDR2 is SVGIG (reference sequence). The CDR3 has 14 residues. CDR3 region: CAWSVLGPAETQYF. The DNA of the CDR3 is TGTGCCTGGAGTGTACTGGGCCCCGCGGAGACCCAGTACTTC.

The rearrangement uses TRBV10-3 and TRBJ1-2, with 9 bases fitting TRBD1. The CDR3 extends over 14 amino acids. Per the germline V gene, CDR1 is ENHRY and CDR2 is SYGVKD. Trimming took 5 bases from V and 4 from J; bases not matched to a gene: 5. The CDR3 loop reads CAISNRGQSYGYTF. DNA of the CDR3: TGTGCCATCAGTAACAGGGGGCAAAGCTATGGCTACACCTTC.

This clone was seen only a few times. The CDR3 is CASSPPSGGSDTQYF. CDR3 nucleotide sequence: TGTGCCAGCTCACCACCGTCAGGGGGCTCAGATACGCAGTATTTT. The chain combines TRBV18 with TRBJ2-3, with 8 bases identical to TRBD1. Germline loops: CDR1 KGHSH, CDR2 LQKENI. Losses at the gene ends were 0 bases for V and 4 bases for J; bases not matched to a gene: 3. The CDR3 extends over 15 amino acids.

V gene TRBV15 combines with J gene TRBJ2-2, with D maybe TRBD2 (6 bases). This CDR3 contains 19 residues. The V and J ends lost 0 bases and 1 base respectively, with 18 bases between them. CDR1 is LNHNV and CDR2 is YYDKDF in the germline V gene (reference sequence). This CDR3 reads CATSRDPLVGAGNTGELFF. The DNA for the CDR3 is TGTGCCACCAGCAGAGATCCTTTAGTCGGAGCGGGGAACACCGGGGAGCTGTTTTTT.

In this sample, this clone turned up a few times. The chain combines TRBV11-2 with TRBJ2-7; 8 bases map to TRBD1. Per the germline V gene, CDR1 is SGHAT and CDR2 is FQNNGV. The CDR3 extends over 17 amino acids. J gave up 0 bases and V 2 bases, and 9 bases lay outside the gene matches. CDR3 in amino acids: CASSLNWGQASSYEQYF. The CDR3, as DNA: TGTGCCAGCAGCTTAAATTGGGGACAGGCGAGCTCCTACGAGCAGTACTTC.